This TCR beta chain was documented in a study of somatic mutations in cytotoxic T cells in rheumatoid arthritis. Study at large: No treatment had yet been given when patient blood (less than 33 ml EDTA) was drawn, right after diagnosis.

Only in-frame clones appear in the TCRdb table, and some are missing; sequencing was by immunoSEQ multiplex PCR. The sample consists of tens of thousands of clones, about 88% of them appearing once. V lost 5 bases, J lost 4 bases, and 21 bases lay in between. The CDR3 consists of 17 residues. Germline CDR1 and CDR2: MGHDK and SYGVNS. With regard to this clone: The target antigen is unknown.

Study results and caveats: About an eighth of the roughly 60 patients had a largest CD8+ clone above 20% of CD8+ cells.

The chain uses TRBV25-1 and TRBJ2-1; D is perhaps TRBD1 (7 bases). The clonotype originates from an adult with rheumatoid arthritis. Sequencing was performed on CD8+ T cells sorted from blood. The DNA of the CDR3 is TGTGCCAGCAGTCCTGAGGGGGGACAGTTCCTTTACAATGAGCAGTTCTTC. This codes for CASSPEGGQFLYNEQFF.